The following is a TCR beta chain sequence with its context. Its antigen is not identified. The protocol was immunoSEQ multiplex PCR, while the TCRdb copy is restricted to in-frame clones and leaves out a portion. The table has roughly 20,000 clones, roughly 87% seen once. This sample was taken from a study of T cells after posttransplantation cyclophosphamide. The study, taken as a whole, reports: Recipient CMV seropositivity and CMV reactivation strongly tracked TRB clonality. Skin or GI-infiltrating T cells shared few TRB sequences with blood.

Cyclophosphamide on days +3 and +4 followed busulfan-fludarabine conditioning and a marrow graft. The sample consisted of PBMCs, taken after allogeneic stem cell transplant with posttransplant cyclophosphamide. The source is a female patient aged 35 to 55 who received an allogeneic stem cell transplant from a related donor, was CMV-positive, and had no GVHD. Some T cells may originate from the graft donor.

This chain's CDR3 is CASSQPGLLSTDTQYF. CDR3 nucleotides: TGTGCCAGCAGCCAACCGGGACTTCTAAGCACAGATACGCAGTATTTT. The V gene is TRBV7-8, the J gene TRBJ2-3, with a weak D call TRBD2 (6 bases). The CDR3 spans 16 residues. CDR1 and CDR2 (germline): SGHVS, FQNEAQ. The V end was cut by 5 bases, the J end by 0 bases, with 15 bases between.